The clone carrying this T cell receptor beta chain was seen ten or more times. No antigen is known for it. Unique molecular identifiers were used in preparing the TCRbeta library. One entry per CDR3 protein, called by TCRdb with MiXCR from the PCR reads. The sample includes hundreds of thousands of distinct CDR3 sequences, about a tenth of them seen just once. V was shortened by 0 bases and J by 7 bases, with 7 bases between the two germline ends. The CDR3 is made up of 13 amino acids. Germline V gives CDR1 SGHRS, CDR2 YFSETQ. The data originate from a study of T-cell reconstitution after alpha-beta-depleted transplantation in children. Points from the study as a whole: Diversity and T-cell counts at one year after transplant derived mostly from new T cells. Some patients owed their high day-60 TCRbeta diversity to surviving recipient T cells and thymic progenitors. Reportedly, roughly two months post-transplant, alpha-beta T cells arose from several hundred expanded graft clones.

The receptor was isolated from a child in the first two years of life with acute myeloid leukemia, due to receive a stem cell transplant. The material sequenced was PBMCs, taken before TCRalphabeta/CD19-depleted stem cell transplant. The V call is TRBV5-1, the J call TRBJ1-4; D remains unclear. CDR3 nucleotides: TGCGCCAGCAGCTTGGACCTTCGTGAAAAACTGTTTTTT. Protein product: CASSLDLREKLFF.